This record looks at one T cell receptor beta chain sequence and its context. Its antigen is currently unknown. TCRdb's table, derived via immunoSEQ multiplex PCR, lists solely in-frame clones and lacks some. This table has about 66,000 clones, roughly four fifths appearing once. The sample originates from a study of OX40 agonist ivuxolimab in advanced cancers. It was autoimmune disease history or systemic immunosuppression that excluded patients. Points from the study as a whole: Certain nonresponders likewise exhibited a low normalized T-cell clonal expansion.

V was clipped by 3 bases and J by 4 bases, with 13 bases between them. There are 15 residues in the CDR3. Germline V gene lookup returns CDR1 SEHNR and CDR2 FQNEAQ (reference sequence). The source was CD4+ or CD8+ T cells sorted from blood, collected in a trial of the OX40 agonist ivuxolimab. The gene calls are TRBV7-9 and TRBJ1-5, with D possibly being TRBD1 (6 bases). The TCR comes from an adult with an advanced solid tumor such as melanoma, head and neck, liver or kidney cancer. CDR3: CASSFSGQGNQPQHF. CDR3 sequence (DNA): TGTGCCAGCAGCTTTTCAGGGCAGGGGAATCAGCCCCAGCATTTT.